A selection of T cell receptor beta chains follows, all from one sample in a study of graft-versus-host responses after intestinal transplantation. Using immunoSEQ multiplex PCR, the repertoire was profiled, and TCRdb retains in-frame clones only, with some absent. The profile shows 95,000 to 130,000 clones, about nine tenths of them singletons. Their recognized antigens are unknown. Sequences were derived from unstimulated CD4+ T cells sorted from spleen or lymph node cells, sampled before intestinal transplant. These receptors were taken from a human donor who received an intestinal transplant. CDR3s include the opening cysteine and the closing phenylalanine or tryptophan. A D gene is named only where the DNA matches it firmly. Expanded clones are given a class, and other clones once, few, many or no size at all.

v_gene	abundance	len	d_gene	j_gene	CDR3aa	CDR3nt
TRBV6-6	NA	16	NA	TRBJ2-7	CASSSTNRGRAYEQYF	TGTGCCAGCAGTTCAACAAATAGAGGGCGGGCCTACGAGCAGTACTTC
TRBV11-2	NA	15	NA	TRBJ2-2	CASSLVRVNTGELFF	TGTGCCAGCAGCTTAGTCAGGGTGAACACCGGGGAGCTGTTTTTT
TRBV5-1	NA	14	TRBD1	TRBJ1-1	CASSFDRGPTEAFF	TGCGCCAGCAGCTTCGACAGGGGGCCCACTGAAGCTTTCTTT
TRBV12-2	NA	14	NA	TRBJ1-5	CASRKEQGQQPQHF	TGTGCAAGTCGCAAAGAACAGGGGCAGCAGCCCCAGCATTTT
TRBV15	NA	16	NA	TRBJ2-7	CATSRVVSDRPYEQYF	TGTGCCACCAGCAGAGTTGTTTCGGACAGACCCTACGAGCAGTACTTC
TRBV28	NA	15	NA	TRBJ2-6	CASSLEQPGANVLTF	TGTGCCAGCAGTTTAGAACAACCTGGGGCCAACGTCCTGACTTTC
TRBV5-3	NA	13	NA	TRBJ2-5	CARRRPLKETQYF	TGTGCCAGAAGGCGGCCGCTAAAAGAGACCCAGTACTTC
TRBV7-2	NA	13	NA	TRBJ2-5	CASTKEGGETQYF	TGTGCCAGCACTAAAGAAGGAGGGGAGACCCAGTACTTC
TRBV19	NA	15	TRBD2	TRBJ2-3	CASSKWLAGTDTQYF	TGTGCCAGTAGTAAGTGGCTAGCGGGGACAGATACGCAGTATTTT
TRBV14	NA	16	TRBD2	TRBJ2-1	CASSPLTSGGYNEQFF	TGTGCCAGCAGCCCCCTTACTAGCGGGGGTTACAATGAGCAGTTCTTC
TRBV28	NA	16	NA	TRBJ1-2	CASSVSPGIINYGYTF	TGTGCCAGCAGTGTTAGTCCAGGGATAATTAACTATGGCTACACCTTC
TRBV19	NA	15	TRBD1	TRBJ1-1	CASSIGSTGGSRAFF	TGTGCCAGTAGTATAGGTTCCACAGGGGGCTCAAGAGCTTTCTTT
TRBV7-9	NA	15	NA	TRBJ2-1	CASSLDPGYYNEQFF	TGTGCCAGCAGCTTAGATCCAGGTTACTACAATGAGCAGTTCTTC
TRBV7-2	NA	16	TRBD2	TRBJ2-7	CASSLANSGGAYEQYF	TGTGCCAGCAGCTTAGCAAATAGCGGGGGGGCGTACGAGCAGTACTTC
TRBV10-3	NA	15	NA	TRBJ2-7	CAISGVGVSSYEQYF	TGTGCCATCAGCGGCGTGGGCGTAAGCTCCTACGAGCAGTACTTC
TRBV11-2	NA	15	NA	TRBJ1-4	CASSLDLGVSEKLFF	TGTGCCAGCAGCTTAGATCTAGGGGTTTCTGAAAAACTGTTTTTT
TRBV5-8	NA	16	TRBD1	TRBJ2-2	CASRRDRVPNTGELFF	TGTGCCAGCAGAAGGGACAGGGTACCGAACACCGGGGAGCTGTTTTTT
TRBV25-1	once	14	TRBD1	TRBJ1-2	CASSEWTGLRGYTF	TGTGCCAGCAGTGAGTGGACAGGTCTGCGAGGCTACACCTTC
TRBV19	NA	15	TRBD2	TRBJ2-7	CASSTAGLAGVEQYF	TGTGCCAGTAGTACCGCGGGACTAGCGGGAGTCGAGCAGTACTTC
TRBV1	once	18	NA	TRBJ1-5	CTSSQPPYSTGLCQPQHF	TGCACCAGCAGCCAACCACCGTATAGTACAGGGCTCTGCCAGCCCCAGCATTTT